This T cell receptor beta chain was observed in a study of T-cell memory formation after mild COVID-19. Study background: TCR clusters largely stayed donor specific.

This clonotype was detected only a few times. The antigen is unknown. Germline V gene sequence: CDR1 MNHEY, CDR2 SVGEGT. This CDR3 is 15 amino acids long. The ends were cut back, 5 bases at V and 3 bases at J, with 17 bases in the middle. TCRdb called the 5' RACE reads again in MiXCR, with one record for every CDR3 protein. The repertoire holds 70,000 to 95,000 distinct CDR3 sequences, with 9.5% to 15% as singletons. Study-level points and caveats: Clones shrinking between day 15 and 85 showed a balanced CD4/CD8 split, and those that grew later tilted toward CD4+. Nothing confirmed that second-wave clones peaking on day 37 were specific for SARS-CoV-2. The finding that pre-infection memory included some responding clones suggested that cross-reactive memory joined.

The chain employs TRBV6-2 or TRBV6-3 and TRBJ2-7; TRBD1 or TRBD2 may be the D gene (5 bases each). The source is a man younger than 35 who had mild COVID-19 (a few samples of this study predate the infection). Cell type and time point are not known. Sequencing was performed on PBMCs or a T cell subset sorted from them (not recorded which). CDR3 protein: CASSHPRDPNYEQYF. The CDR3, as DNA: TGTGCCAGCAGTCACCCCCGGGACCCAAACTACGAGCAGTACTTC.